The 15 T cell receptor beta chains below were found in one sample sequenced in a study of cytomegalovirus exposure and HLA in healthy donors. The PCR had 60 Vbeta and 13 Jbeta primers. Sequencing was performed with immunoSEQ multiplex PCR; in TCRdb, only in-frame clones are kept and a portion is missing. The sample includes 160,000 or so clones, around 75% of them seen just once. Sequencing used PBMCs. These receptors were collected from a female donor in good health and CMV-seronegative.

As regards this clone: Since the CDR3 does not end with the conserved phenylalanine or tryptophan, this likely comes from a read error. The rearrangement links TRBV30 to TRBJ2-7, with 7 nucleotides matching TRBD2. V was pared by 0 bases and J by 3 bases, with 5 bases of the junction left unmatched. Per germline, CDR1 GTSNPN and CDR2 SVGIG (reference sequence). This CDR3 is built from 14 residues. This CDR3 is CAWSVGGPGYEQYL. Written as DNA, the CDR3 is TGTGCCTGGAGTGTGGGAGGGCCGGGCTACGAGCAGTACCTC.

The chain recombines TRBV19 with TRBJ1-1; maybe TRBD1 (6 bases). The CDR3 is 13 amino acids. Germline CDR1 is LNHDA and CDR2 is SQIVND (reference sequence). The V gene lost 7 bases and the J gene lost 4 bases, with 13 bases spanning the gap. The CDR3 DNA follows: TGTGCCAGTACTACAGGGACTAGCACTGAAGCTTTCTTT. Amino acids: CASTTGTSTEAFF.

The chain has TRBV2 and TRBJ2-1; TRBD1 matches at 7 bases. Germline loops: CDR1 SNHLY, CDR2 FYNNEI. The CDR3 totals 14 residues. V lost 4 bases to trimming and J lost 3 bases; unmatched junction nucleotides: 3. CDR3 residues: CASSGQGVYNEQFF. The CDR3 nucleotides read TGTGCCAGCAGTGGGCAGGGGGTCTACAATGAGCAGTTCTTC.

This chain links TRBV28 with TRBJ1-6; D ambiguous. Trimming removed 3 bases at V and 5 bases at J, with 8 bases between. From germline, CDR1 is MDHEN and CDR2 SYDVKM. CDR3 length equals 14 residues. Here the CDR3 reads CASSFGLNNSPLHF. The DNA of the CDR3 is TGTGCCAGCAGTTTTGGGCTCAATAATTCACCCCTCCACTTT.

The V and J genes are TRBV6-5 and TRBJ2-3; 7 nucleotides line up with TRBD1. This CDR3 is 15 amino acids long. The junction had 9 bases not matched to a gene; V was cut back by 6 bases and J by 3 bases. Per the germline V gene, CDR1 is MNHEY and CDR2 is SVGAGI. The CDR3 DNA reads TGTGCCAGCAGCCTGGGGGACAGAGGTACAGATACGCAGTATTTT. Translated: CASSLGDRGTDTQYF.

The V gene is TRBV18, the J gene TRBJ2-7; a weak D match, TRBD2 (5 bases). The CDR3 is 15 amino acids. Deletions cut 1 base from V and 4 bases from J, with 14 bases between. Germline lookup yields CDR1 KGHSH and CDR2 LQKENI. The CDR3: CASSPQAYSGYEQYF. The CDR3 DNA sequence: TGTGCCAGCTCACCACAGGCCTACAGCGGTTACGAGCAGTACTTC. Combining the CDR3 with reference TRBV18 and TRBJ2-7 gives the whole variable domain NAGVMQNPRHLVRRRGQEARLRCSPMKGHSHVYWYRQLPEEGLKFMVYLQKENIIDESGMPKERFSAEFPKEGPSILRIQQVVRGDSAAYFCASSPQAYSGYEQYFGPGTRLTVT.

The CDR3 DNA follows: TGCGCCAGCAGCCAGGACCGACCCCCGGGACTAGCGGAAAGTGACTTCTACAATGAGCAGTTCTTC. As protein: CASSQDRPPGLAESDFYNEQFF. The chain employs TRBV4-3 and TRBJ2-1, with 11 positions matching TRBD2. Germline V gene lookup returns CDR1 LGHNA and CDR2 YSLEER. The J segment lost 3 bases and the V segment lost 3 bases, leaving 22 bases of the junction unmatched. The CDR3 covers 22 residues.

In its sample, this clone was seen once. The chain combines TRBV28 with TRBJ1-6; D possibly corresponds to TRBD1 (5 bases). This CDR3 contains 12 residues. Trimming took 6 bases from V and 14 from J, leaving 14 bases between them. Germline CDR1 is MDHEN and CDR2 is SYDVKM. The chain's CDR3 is CASSIGHSTLHF. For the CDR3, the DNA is TGTGCCAGCAGCATCGGACACTCGACCCTCCACTTT.

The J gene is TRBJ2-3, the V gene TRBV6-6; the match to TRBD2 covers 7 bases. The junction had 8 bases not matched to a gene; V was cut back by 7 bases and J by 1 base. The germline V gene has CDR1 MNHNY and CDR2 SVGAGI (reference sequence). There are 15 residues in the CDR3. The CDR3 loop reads CASTPPGRGTDTQYF. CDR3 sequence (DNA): TGTGCCAGCACCCCCCCTGGGAGGGGCACAGATACGCAGTATTTT.

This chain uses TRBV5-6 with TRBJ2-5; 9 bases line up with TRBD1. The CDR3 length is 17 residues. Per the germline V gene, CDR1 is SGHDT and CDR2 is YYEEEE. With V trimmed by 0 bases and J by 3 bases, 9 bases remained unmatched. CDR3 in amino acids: CASSLGIRRTGEETQYF. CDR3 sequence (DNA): TGTGCCAGCAGCTTGGGAATAAGGAGGACAGGGGAAGAGACCCAGTACTTC. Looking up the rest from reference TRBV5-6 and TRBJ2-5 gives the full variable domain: DAGVTQSPTHLIKTRGQQVTLRCSPKSGHDTVSWYQQALGQGPQFIFQYYEEEERQRGNFPDRFSGHQFPNYSSELNVNALLLGDSALYLCASSLGIRRTGEETQYFGPGTRLLVL.

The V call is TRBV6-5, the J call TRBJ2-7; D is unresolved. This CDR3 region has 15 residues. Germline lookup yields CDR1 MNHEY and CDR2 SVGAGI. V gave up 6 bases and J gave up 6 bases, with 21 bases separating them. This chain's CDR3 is CASRTDGSSPGEQYF. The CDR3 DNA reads TGTGCCAGCAGGACTGACGGATCCTCCCCCGGCGAGCAGTACTTC.

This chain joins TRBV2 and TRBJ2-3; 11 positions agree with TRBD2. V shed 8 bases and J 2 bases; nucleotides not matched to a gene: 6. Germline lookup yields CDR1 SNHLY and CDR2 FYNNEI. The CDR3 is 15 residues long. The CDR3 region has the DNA TGTGCCAGCCGGGGGACTAGCGGACTCACAGATACGCAGTATTTT. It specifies CASRGTSGLTDTQYF.

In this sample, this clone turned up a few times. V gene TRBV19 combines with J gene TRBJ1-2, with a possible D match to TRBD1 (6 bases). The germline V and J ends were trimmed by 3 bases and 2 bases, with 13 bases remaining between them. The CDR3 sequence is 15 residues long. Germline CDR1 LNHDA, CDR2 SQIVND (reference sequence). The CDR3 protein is CASSIIPTGNYGYTF. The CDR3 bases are TGTGCCAGTAGTATTATCCCCACAGGGAACTATGGCTACACCTTC.

CDR3 DNA sequence: TGTGCCAGTAGTGACGGGGTCATCGCCGACCTCTTCAATCAGCCCCAGCATTTT. Translated, it gives CASSDGVIADLFNQPQHF. The chain joins TRBV19 to TRBJ1-5; D not certain. Germline assignment: CDR1 LNHDA and CDR2 SQIVND (reference sequence). This CDR3 spans 18 amino acids. Trimming left V 5 bases short and J 3 bases short, with 23 bases between.

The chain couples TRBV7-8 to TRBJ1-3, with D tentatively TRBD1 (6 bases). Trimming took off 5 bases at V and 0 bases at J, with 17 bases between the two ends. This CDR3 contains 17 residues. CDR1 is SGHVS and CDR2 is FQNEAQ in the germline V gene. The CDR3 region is CASSPPGGQSSGNTIYF. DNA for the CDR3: TGTGCCAGCAGCCCCCCGGGAGGACAGAGCTCTGGAAACACCATATATTTT.